This T cell receptor (beta chain) emerged from a study of T-cell memory formation after mild COVID-19. Study background: Across donors, TCR clusters were largely donor specific.

Study-level points and caveats: From day 15 to 85, contracting clones were balanced between CD4 and CD8, whereas later expanders leaned toward CD4+. Clonal second-wave expansions that peaked on day 37 had unconfirmed SARS-CoV-2 specificity.

In the case of this clonotype: Its antigen is unknown.

TCR alpha and TCR beta cDNA libraries carrying sample barcodes and UMIs came from 5'RACE with constant-segment primers. From the 5' RACE reads, TCRdb called clonotypes with MiXCR, one entry per CDR3 protein. The table records about 470,000 distinct CDR3 sequences, approximately 25% of them present only once. The germline V gene has CDR1 SGHRS and CDR2 YFSETQ. The CDR3 runs 17 residues. V dropped 3 bases and J dropped 6 bases, with 25 bases sitting between them. This TCR was recovered from an adult woman who had mild COVID-19 (a few samples of this study predate the infection). Cell type and time point are not known. This chain links TRBV5-1 with TRBJ2-7; D may be TRBD1 or TRBD2 (5 bases each). Input material: PBMCs or a T cell subset sorted from them (not recorded which). Here the CDR3 reads CASSSHTGQAPPGEQYF. The CDR3 DNA sequence: TGCGCCAGCAGCTCGCATACGGGGCAGGCCCCCCCAGGCGAGCAGTACTTC.